This T cell receptor (beta chain) is from a study of T cells in Graves' hyperthyroidism and ophthalmopathy. Study overall: Peripheral blood was acquired at first diagnosis, ahead of any therapy whatsoever.

Graves' hyperthyroidism was deemed stable absent ophthalmopathy progression within 18 months. Uncontrolled infection, other autoimmune disease, pregnancy or lactation led to exclusion. Fresh 10 ml peripheral blood yielded PBMCs. The CDR3 regions of TCR beta were amplified from RNA transcripts. First-round RT-PCR of the TCR CDR3 relied on the HTBI primer set. TCRdb reanalysed the multiplex PCR reads using MiXCR and keeps one entry per CDR3 protein. Of about 180,000 distinct CDR3 sequences in the sample, 15% to 20% were seen once. The V end lost 7 bases, the J end lost 3 bases, and 9 bases lay between the germline ends. In germline, CDR1 is MNHEY, CDR2 SVGAGI. CDR3 length equals 13 residues.

The rearrangement joins TRBV6-5 to TRBJ2-2; D uncertain. This TCR was recovered from a woman aged 50 to 60 with Graves' hyperthyroidism. Sequenced material: blood. The DNA of the CDR3 is TGTGCCAGCACGTTTTGGGACACCGGGGAGCTGTTTTTT. This sequence encodes CASTFWDTGELFF.